This entry is about one T cell receptor (beta chain). Its antigen is unidentified. The CDR3 is 12 amino acids. Germline CDR1 is LNHNV and CDR2 is YYDKDF (reference sequence). V was shortened by 1 base and J by 5 bases, with 2 bases between the two germline ends. Repertoires were generated with immunoSEQ multiplex PCR, while TCRdb's copy carries only in-frame clones and drops some. Of 30,000 to 35,000 clones in the sample, about 80% were seen once. The sample belongs to a study of OX40 agonist ivuxolimab in advanced cancers. Findings of the study overall: At 0.1 to 3.0 mg/kg and by week 6, CD4+ and CD8+ T cells in the blood had expanded clonally.

Autoimmune disease history or systemic immunosuppression led to patients being barred. This sequence originates from an adult with an advanced solid tumor such as melanoma, head and neck, liver or kidney cancer. The source was CD4+ or CD8+ T cells sorted from blood, collected in a trial of the OX40 agonist ivuxolimab. The chain combines TRBV15 with TRBJ2-2, with unresolved D. CDR3 nucleotides: TGTGCCACCAGCAGAGCAACCGGGGAGCTGTTTTTT. It encodes CATSRATGELFF.